Listed below are T cell receptor beta chains from one sample, sequenced in a study of blood T cell repertoires in COVID-19. Profiling relied on immunoSEQ multiplex PCR, and the TCRdb table lists in-frame clones only, not all of them. The table has 270,000 or so clones, approximately 87% seen once. Input material: peripheral blood. All receptors come from a woman aged 25-40 years with COVID-19, enrolled during active disease. Both conserved end residues are part of each CDR3. A D gene is named only where the DNA matches it firmly. Rows give clone size only sometimes, using once, few, many, or a class for an expanded clone.

j_call d_call clone_size v_call cdr3_aa cdr3_nt
TRBJ2-1 TRBD2 . TRBV6-1 CASSEYGGRGWNEQFF TGTGCCAGCAGTGAATACGGAGGGAGGGGTTGGAATGAGCAGTTCTTC
TRBJ2-5 TRBD2 . TRBV11-2 CASTSGKYQETQYF TGTGCCAGCACTAGCGGAAAGTACCAAGAGACCCAGTACTTC
TRBJ2-7 TRBD2 . TRBV27 CASIPSWGGGSYEQYF TGTGCCAGCATCCCTTCTTGGGGGGGTGGCTCCTACGAGCAGTACTTC
TRBJ1-2 TRBD1 . TRBV5-1 CASSLTGTGTNYGYTF TGCGCCAGCAGCTTAACCGGGACAGGGACTAACTATGGCTACACCTTC
TRBJ1-2 . . TRBV2 CASPWGPQGDGYTF TGTGCCAGCCCGTGGGGGCCCCAAGGGGATGGCTACACCTTC
TRBJ1-1 . once TRBV6-5 CASSYSPTGGTEAFF TGTGCCAGCAGTTACTCGCCCACCGGGGGCACTGAAGCTTTCTTT
TRBJ1-3 TRBD1 . TRBV18 CASSPDRGDTIYF TGTGCCAGCTCACCGGACAGGGGAGACACCATATATTTT
TRBJ1-3 . . TRBV3-1/TRBV3-2 CASSQDLGGAWGNTIYF TGTGCCAGCAGCCAAGATCTTGGGGGGGCGTGGGGAAACACCATATATTTT
TRBJ2-3 . . TRBV13 CASSSVLFSTDTQYF TGTGCCAGCAGCTCTGTACTTTTTAGCACAGATACGCAGTATTTT
TRBJ1-1 . . TRBV6-5 CASSRTATEAFF TGTGCCAGCAGTCGGACAGCCACTGAAGCTTTCTTT
TRBJ2-2 . once TRBV3-1/TRBV3-2 CASSHQNLRASGELFF TGTGCCAGCAGCCACCAAAACCTCAGGGCGTCCGGGGAGCTGTTTTTT
TRBJ2-7 TRBD1 . TRBV4-1 CASSPGQGGDYEQYF TGCGCCAGCAGCCCAGGACAGGGGGGAGACTACGAGCAGTACTTC
TRBJ2-1 TRBD1 . TRBV11-2 CASSAVGTGGYNEQFF TGTGCCAGCAGCGCGGTGGGGACAGGGGGTTACAATGAGCAGTTCTTC
TRBJ1-5 . . TRBV6-1 CASSEPGLRSNQPQHF TGTGCCAGCAGTGAGCCGGGTCTTAGGAGCAATCAGCCCCAGCATTTT
TRBJ2-7 . . TRBV6-5 CASSYSNRGRYEQYF TGTGCCAGCAGTTACTCGAACCGGGGGAGGTACGAGCAGTACTTC
TRBJ2-3 . . TRBV5-6 CASSFWAVGDTQYF TGTGCCAGCAGCTTCTGGGCCGTGGGAGATACGCAGTATTTT
TRBJ1-2 . . TRBV20-1 CSASSLGWGGSHYGYTF TGCAGTGCTAGTTCTCTCGGATGGGGGGGCAGTCACTATGGCTACACCTTC
TRBJ2-2 . . TRBV21-1 CASSKIVGRTRESGELFF TGTGCCAGCAGCAAAATAGTAGGCCGGACTAGAGAATCCGGGGAGCTGTTTTTT
TRBJ1-1 . . TRBV27 CATWLYTEAFF TGTGCCACCTGGCTGTACACTGAAGCTTTCTTT
TRBJ2-1 TRBD1 . TRBV28 CASSLLRQGLEQFF TGTGCCAGCAGTTTACTGCGACAGGGTTTGGAGCAGTTCTTC
TRBJ1-5 TRBD1 . TRBV10-2 CASATRTGNNQPQHF TGCGCCAGCGCAACTAGGACAGGGAACAATCAGCCCCAGCATTTT
TRBJ1-1 . . TRBV3-1/TRBV3-2 CASSQVGGRSEAFF TGTGCCAGCAGCCAAGTCGGGGGGAGGTCTGAAGCTTTCTTT
TRBJ2-1 TRBD2 . TRBV15 CATSRDERGALGEQFF TGTGCCACCAGCAGAGATGAGCGGGGGGCGTTGGGTGAGCAGTTCTTC
TRBJ1-6 . . TRBV27 CATTPRGSSPLHF TGTGCCACCACTCCCCGAGGTTCTTCACCCCTCCACTTT
TRBJ2-2 . . TRBV19 CATSAGGGEFGELFF TGTGCCACCTCGGCAGGAGGGGGCGAATTTGGGGAGCTGTTTTTT
TRBJ2-1 TRBD1 . TRBV27 CASSSPGTGNNEQFF TGTGCCAGCAGTTCCCCAGGGACAGGGAACAATGAGCAGTTCTTC
TRBJ2-7 . . TRBV13 CASSFVGQGPYEQYF TGTGCCAGCAGCTTCGTGGGACAAGGACCCTACGAGCAGTACTTC
TRBJ1-5 . . TRBV15 CATSVIGQPYNQPQHF TGTGCCACCAGCGTAATAGGACAGCCCTACAATCAGCCCCAGCATTTT
TRBJ2-1 TRBD1 . TRBV30 CAWSGQGIEQFF TGTGCCTGGAGTGGACAGGGGATCGAGCAGTTCTTC
TRBJ2-1 TRBD2 . TRBV18 CASSPETSGRVDEQFF TGTGCCAGCTCACCCGAGACTAGCGGGCGTGTAGATGAGCAGTTCTTC
TRBJ1-4 . . TRBV27 CASSLRATNEKLFF TGTGCCAGCAGTTTGCGGGCGACGAATGAAAAACTGTTTTTT
TRBJ2-7 . . TRBV30 CAWTSGAYEQYF TGTGCCTGGACCTCCGGGGCCTACGAGCAGTACTTC
TRBJ1-3 TRBD1 . TRBV18 CASSPQGGAGNTIYF TGTGCCAGCTCACCGCAGGGGGGTGCTGGAAACACCATATATTTT
TRBJ1-5 TRBD1 few TRBV5-1 CASSPTGSGPQHF TGCGCCAGCAGCCCGACAGGGAGTGGGCCCCAGCATTTT
TRBJ2-7 TRBD1 . TRBV19 CASSMGTGVTYEQYF TGTGCCAGTAGTATGGGGACAGGGGTAACCTACGAGCAGTACTTC
TRBJ2-5 . . TRBV7-9 CASSLARLETQYF TGTGCCAGCAGCTTAGCGCGTCTGGAGACCCAGTACTTC
TRBJ2-7 TRBD1 . TRBV30 CALQQGASYEQYF TGTGCCCTACAACAGGGGGCCTCCTACGAGCAGTACTTC
TRBJ2-5 . . TRBV12-3/TRBV12-4 CASRGRDGFAQYF TGTGCCAGCAGAGGGCGGGACGGCTTCGCCCAGTACTTC
TRBJ2-7 TRBD2 . TRBV9 CASSDYGQDRTSGADQSYEQYF TGTGCCAGCAGCGATTATGGACAGGACCGGACTAGCGGGGCCGACCAGTCCTACGAGCAGTACTTC
TRBJ2-2 TRBD2 . TRBV11-2 CASSPMGGRGTGELFF TGTGCCAGCAGTCCGATGGGAGGGCGGGGCACCGGGGAGCTGTTTTTT
TRBJ2-3 TRBD2 . TRBV4-1 CASRGSGGAKRVDTQYF TGCGCCAGCAGGGGTAGCGGGGGGGCCAAGAGGGTAGATACGCAGTATTTT
TRBJ2-5 . . TRBV28 CASSPGGALETQYF TGTGCCAGCAGTCCTGGGGGGGCCTTGGAGACCCAGTACTTC
TRBJ2-7 . . TRBV27 CASSPLDRFYEQYF TGTGCCAGCAGTCCGCTGGACAGATTCTACGAGCAGTACTTC
TRBJ1-2 . . TRBV5-1 CASSLTFQGQNYGYTF TGCGCCAGCAGCTTGACCTTCCAAGGACAGAACTATGGCTACACCTTC
TRBJ2-5 . . TRBV7-6 CASTEGVQETQYF TGTGCCAGCACCGAAGGGGTACAAGAGACCCAGTACTTC
TRBJ2-5 TRBD1 . TRBV5-5 CASSWGQLGETQYF TGTGCCAGCAGCTGGGGACAGCTTGGGGAGACCCAGTACTTC
TRBJ1-3 . . TRBV7-9 CASSLSFTGNTIYF TGTGCCAGCAGCTTAAGCTTCACTGGAAACACCATATATTTT
TRBJ1-1 . once TRBV21-1 CASSNYRDRGATNTEAFF TGTGCCAGCAGCAACTACCGGGACAGGGGGGCAACAAACACTGAAGCTTTCTTT
TRBJ1-2 TRBD1 . TRBV14 CASSQDWGTVLPIYGYTF TGTGCCAGCAGCCAAGATTGGGGGACAGTCCTTCCTATCTATGGCTACACCTTC
TRBJ2-6 . few TRBV30 CAWRWGGGANVLTF TGTGCCTGGAGGTGGGGCGGTGGGGCCAACGTCCTGACTTTC
TRBJ2-2 . . TRBV18 CASGSRVSRSTGELFF TGTGCCAGCGGAAGTCGGGTCTCGCGGAGCACCGGGGAGCTGTTTTTT
TRBJ2-1 . . TRBV7-2 CASSSRPLADNEQFF TGTGCCAGCAGCTCCCGCCCCCTAGCCGACAATGAGCAGTTCTTC
TRBJ2-5 . . TRBV10-2 CATRETGLIRTQYF TGCGCCACTCGGGAGACTGGGTTAATTCGGACCCAGTACTTC
TRBJ2-1 . . TRBV9 CASSPRGPDEQFF TGTGCCAGCAGCCCTCGCGGTCCCGATGAGCAGTTCTTC
TRBJ2-6 TRBD1 once TRBV5-1 CASSSTGGRPSGANVLTF TGCGCCAGCAGCTCTACAGGGGGAAGACCCTCTGGGGCCAACGTCCTGACTTTC
TRBJ2-3 . . TRBV18 CASSPLSGATDTQYF TGTGCCAGCTCACCACTGTCGGGAGCCACAGATACGCAGTATTTT
TRBJ2-5 TRBD2 . TRBV5-1 CASSLGGLAGQETQYF TGCGCCAGCAGCTTGGGGGGACTAGCGGGACAAGAGACCCAGTACTTC